This T cell receptor beta chain was sequenced in a study of blood T cells in healthy people across ages. Study conclusions and caveats: Age brought a roughly linear fall in TCR beta diversity measured per million T cells.

This clonotype turned up a few times. Its target is not known. A second about 6 to 12 cycle PCR used barcoded and J-beta primers. Researchers report that a template-switch adaptor with 12 random nucleotides tagged each cDNA molecule. TCRdb reprocessed the 5' RACE reads via MiXCR and lists one record per CDR3 protein. This table has 1.5 million to 2 million distinct CDR3 sequences, roughly 30% appearing once. V gave up 4 bases and J gave up 4 bases, with 16 bases separating them. Germline CDR1 reads SGDLS; CDR2 reads YYNGEE. This CDR3 is 15 amino acids long. The sequenced sample was blood. V is TRBV9 and J is TRBJ2-3; D is unclear. This sequence was found in a woman in her thirties in good health. DNA for the CDR3: TGTGCCAGCAGCTTTCTAGAGAGCGACCCAGATACGCAGTATTTT. Protein: CASSFLESDPDTQYF.